These 15 T cell receptor beta chains were sequenced from one sample in a study of T-cell memory formation after mild COVID-19. TCRdb reanalysed the 5' RACE reads using MiXCR and keeps one entry per CDR3 protein. The sample yields roughly 340,000 distinct CDR3 sequences, roughly 15% seen once. The sequencing input was PBMCs or a T cell subset sorted from them (not recorded which). These receptors were collected from a man aged 18 to 30 who had mild COVID-19 (a few samples of this study predate the infection). Cell type and time point are not known.

This clonotype occurred a few times. The V call is TRBV4-1, the J call TRBJ1-5; D is undetermined. Looked up from germline, CDR1 is MGHRA and CDR2 is YSYEKL. The CDR3 totals 15 residues. V was trimmed by 0 bases and J by 9 bases, leaving 15 bases between them. The CDR3 DNA sequence: TGCGCCAGCAGCCAAGATACGGAGCCCCAATCGCCCCAGCATTTT. Protein: CASSQDTEPQSPQHF.

This clonotype has a handful of counts. The chain carries TRBV18 and TRBJ2-7; D uncertain. The CDR3 has 13 amino acids. The V and J ends lost 3 bases and 5 bases respectively, with 11 bases between them. Germline-derived CDR1 and CDR2 are KGHSH and LQKENI. CDR3 bases: TGTGCCAGCTCACCTGAACGACAACACGAGCAGTACGTC. It translates to CASSPERQHEQYV.

This clonotype has a handful of counts. This chain links TRBV6-2 or TRBV6-3 with TRBJ2-4; D is uncertain. Germline V lookup: CDR1 MNHEY, CDR2 SVGEGT. This CDR3 spans 15 amino acids. The germline V and J ends were trimmed by 4 bases and 8 bases, with 18 bases remaining between them. The CDR3 region is CASSSSDERMDIQYF. For the CDR3, the DNA is TGTGCCAGCAGTTCCTCAGACGAGCGAATGGACATTCAGTACTTC.

This chain joins TRBV2 and TRBJ2-7; no reliable D call. Trimming removed 6 bases at V and 6 bases at J, with 9 bases between. The CDR3 extends over 11 amino acids. The germline V gene encodes CDR1 SNHLY and CDR2 FYNNEI. The DNA for the CDR3 is TGTGCCAGCAGCCTTACTGGCGAGCAGTACGTC. This encodes CASSLTGEQYV.

The table lists this clonotype with a few counts. This chain uses TRBV29-1 with TRBJ2-5; 8 bases align to TRBD1. Losses at the gene ends were 0 bases for V and 1 base for J; bases not matched to a gene: 7. The CDR3 sequence is 16 residues long. Germline-derived CDR1 and CDR2 are SQVTM and ANQGSEA. CDR3 amino acids: CSVEDPSGGSQETQYF. For the CDR3, the DNA is TGCAGCGTTGAAGATCCGTCAGGGGGCTCCCAAGAGACCCAGTACTTC.

This clonotype was picked up many times. DNA of the CDR3: TGTGCCAGCAGCTTACCGGGGGTCACTGAAGCTTTCTTT. Translating gives CASSLPGVTEAFF. This chain joins TRBV7-9 and TRBJ1-1; TRBD1 is a possible D gene (5 bases). The germline V and J ends were trimmed by 2 bases and 4 bases, with 8 bases remaining between them. Germline V CDR1 and CDR2: SEHNR, FQNEAQ (reference sequence). The CDR3 consists of 13 residues.

This chain links TRBV14 with TRBJ1-6; a weak D match, TRBD1 (5 bases). CDR1 is SGHDN and CDR2 is FVKESK in the germline V gene. V lost 4 bases and J 7 bases, leaving 8 bases between the germline ends. The CDR3 contains 13 residues. The CDR3: CASSPDRNSPLHF. As DNA, the CDR3 is TGTGCCAGCAGCCCCGACAGAAATTCACCCCTCCACTTT. The variable domain in full, completed from reference TRBV14 and TRBJ1-6, reads EAGVTQFPSHSVIEKGQTVTLRCDPISGHDNLYWYRRVMGKEIKFLLHFVKESKQDESGMPNNRFLAERTGGTYSTLKVQPAELEDSGVYFCASSPDRNSPLHFGNGTRLTVT.

The chain recombines TRBV7-4 with TRBJ1-6; the D is unclear. The CDR3 is 11 amino acids. V lost 4 bases, J lost 8 bases, and 3 bases lay in between. CDR1 is SGHVT and CDR2 is SQSDAQ in the germline V gene. The CDR3 spells CASSWYSPLHF. The CDR3 coding sequence is TGTGCCAGCAGCTGGTATTCACCCCTCCACTTT.

This clonotype was counted many times. This sequence joins TRBV5-1 and TRBJ2-5; D gene ambiguous. The ends were cut back, 6 bases at V and 4 bases at J, with 10 bases in the middle. The length of the CDR3 is 12 residues. CDR1 is SGHRS and CDR2 is YFSETQ in the germline V gene. CDR3 coding DNA: TGCGCCAGCAATGACGGGTTAGAGACCCAGTACTTC. Its protein product is CASNDGLETQYF.

The chain links TRBV6-9 to TRBJ1-5; no reliable D call. CDR1 MNHGY and CDR2 SVAAGI come from the germline V gene. This CDR3 has 12 residues. Trimming removed 6 bases at V and 6 bases at J, with 9 bases between. This chain's CDR3 is CASSARIQPQHF. CDR3 DNA sequence: TGTGCCAGCAGCGCCCGGATTCAGCCCCAGCATTTT.

This chain links TRBV11-2 with TRBJ2-3, with D uncertain. The CDR3 is made up of 15 amino acids. The germline V gene has CDR1 SGHAT and CDR2 FQNNGV. Deletions cut 5 bases from V and 6 bases from J, with 18 bases between. The CDR3 DNA reads TGTGCCAGCAGCCCCCGTTTTACATCCTGGGATACGCAGTATTTT. Translated, it gives CASSPRFTSWDTQYF.

The chain couples TRBV29-1 to TRBJ1-1; D remains ambiguous. Per the germline V gene, CDR1 is SQVTM and CDR2 is ANQGSEA. Trimming shortened V by 6 bases and J by 6 bases, and 14 bases separated the two germline ends. The CDR3 contains 12 residues. CDR3 nucleotide sequence: TGCAGCGTAAATACCGTTTCTCCTGAAGCTTTCTTT. Its translation is CSVNTVSPEAFF.

This clonotype was observed a few times. This chain uses TRBV29-1 with TRBJ1-1, with D perhaps matching TRBD1 (6 bases). The CDR3 is made up of 14 amino acids. The V gene's germline CDR1 is SQVTM and CDR2 ANQGSEA. V lost 8 bases, J lost 7 bases, and 23 bases lay in between. CDR3 nucleotides: TGCAGCTGCGGGATAGGGGGGGGATTGGGTGAAGCTTTCTTT. As protein: CSCGIGGGLGEAFF. Using reference TRBV29-1 and TRBJ1-1 for the parts outside the CDR3, the full variable domain is SAVISQKPSRDICQRGTSLTIQCQVDSQVTMMFWYRQQPGQSLTLIATANQGSEATYESGFVIDKFPISRPNLTFSTLTVSNMSPEDSSIYLCSCGIGGGLGEAFFGQGTRLTVV.

The chain links TRBV27 to TRBJ2-5; 16 bases are a match to TRBD2. Germline V gives CDR1 MNHEY, CDR2 SMNVEV (reference sequence). The CDR3 totals 20 residues. V was clipped by 6 bases and J by 10 bases; unmatched bases: 23. Here the CDR3 reads CASSVVGVKGLAGGMRDQYF. DNA for the CDR3: TGTGCCAGCAGCGTGGTTGGGGTTAAGGGACTAGCGGGGGGGATGAGAGACCAGTACTTC.

CDR3 in amino acids: CSASHRVGYGYTF. The CDR3 DNA follows: TGCAGTGCCAGTCACAGGGTTGGCTATGGCTACACCTTC. The chain joins TRBV20-1 to TRBJ1-2, with a weak D call TRBD1 (6 bases). V was shortened by 6 bases and J by 4 bases, with 15 bases between the two germline ends. This CDR3 region has 13 residues. CDR1 is DFQATT and CDR2 is SNEGSKA in the germline V gene (reference sequence).